This paragraph reports one TCR beta chain. Its antigen remains unidentified. Sequencing was performed with immunoSEQ multiplex PCR; in TCRdb, only in-frame clones are kept and a portion is missing. The table lists some 30,000 clones, 80% to 85% of them singletons. The junction had 5 bases not matched to a gene; V was cut back by 6 bases and J by 8 bases. Germline V gene data show CDR1 as SNHLY and CDR2 as FYNNEI. The CDR3 runs 13 residues. This sample stems from a study of T cells in narcolepsy. Study in general: Patients with NT1 or NT2 and healthy control donors were enrolled.

The study, taken as a whole, reports: Some memory CD4+ repertoires had no autoreactive clone sequences. HCRT-specific and TRIB2-specific autoreactive clonotypes appeared among same-patient CSF and blood CD4+ clonotypes.

The chain uses TRBV2 and TRBJ1-4; 8 nucleotides align to TRBD1. Input material: memory (CD45RA-) CD4+ T cells from blood. The TCR comes from a human donor in good health. The CDR3: CASSRDRNEKLFF. The CDR3 DNA reads as TGTGCCAGCAGCCGGGACAGGAACGAAAAACTGTTTTTT.